This TCR beta chain emerged from a study of T cell repertoires in cytomegalovirus infection. Study findings and constraints: Ex vivo responses were dominated by HLA-C-restricted CMV-specific TCR beta clonotypes.

Looked up from germline, CDR1 is SGHDT and CDR2 is YYEEEE. Losses at the gene ends were 1 base for V and 8 bases for J; bases not matched to a gene: 8. CDR3 length: 15 amino acids. Remarks on this clonotype: Antigen: not known.

TCRdb reanalysed the reads using MiXCR and keeps one entry per CDR3 protein. The table includes approximately 110,000 distinct CDR3 sequences, around 10% detected once. What was sequenced was PBMCs, sequenced either directly or after in vitro stimulation (not recorded which). The sequence was obtained from a human donor in good health (CMV status not recorded). Some clones in this sample may be carry-over from other donors' samples. The chain recombines TRBV5-6 with TRBJ2-1; the match to TRBD2 covers 8 bases. The CDR3: CASSLIGRAQDEQFF. As DNA, the CDR3 is TGTGCCAGCAGCTTGATCGGGAGGGCCCAAGATGAGCAGTTCTTC.